Listed below are T cell receptor beta chains from one sample, sequenced in a study of cytomegalovirus exposure and HLA in healthy donors. Assay used: immunoSEQ multiplex PCR; TCRdb lists only in-frame clones, some missing. The sample has around 170,000 clones; over 80% are singletons. Specimen: PBMCs. The receptors stem from a man in his forties in good health and CMV-seropositive. Both conserved end residues are part of each CDR3.

>14|TRBJ2-2|TRBV6-5
CASSQAWNTGELFF
>15|TRBJ1-5|TRBV6-6
CASSRGQGEDQPQHF
>17|TRBJ1-4|TRBV19
CASSLDSPFATNEKLFF
>13|TRBJ2-5|TRBV5-1
CASSEGYKETQYF
>17|TRBJ2-3|TRBV11-2
CASSGTLDRVAGDTQYF
>14|TRBJ1-5|TRBV7-2
CASSFRQGGQPQHF
>17|TRBJ2-7|TRBV18
CASSPPLRTGASYEQYF
>11|TRBJ2-5|TRBV30
CAWSPQETQYF
>14|TRBJ1-3|TRBV7-9
CALDAAGGGNTIYF
>16|TRBJ2-1|TRBV5-1
CASSFISGQDYNEQFF
>18|TRBJ2-7|TRBV7-3
CASSPRLAGGPSSYEQYF
>15|TRBJ2-5|TRBV2
CASSEEAGVQETQYF
>15|TRBJ1-2|TRBV5-1
CASSLGDRVGYGYTF
>17|TRBJ1-2|TRBV28
CASSLIGTAAGGDGYTF
>12|TRBJ2-5|TRBV5-4
CASSPQGETQYF
>14|TRBJ2-5|TRBV4-3
CASSPREGWETQYF
>15|TRBJ1-5|TRBV6-1
CASSADWGGRQPQHF
>13|TRBJ2-7|TRBV28
CASSLRVAYEQYF
>16|TRBJ2-3|TRBV18
CASSPRLAGNTDTQYF
>13|TRBJ2-7|TRBV7-7
CASSLVEGYEQYF
>13|TRBJ2-7|TRBV7-8
CASSPGGPYEQYF
>13|TRBJ2-5|TRBV7-3
CASSGQGRETQYF
>15|TRBJ2-2|TRBV5-1
CASSARTGVTGELFF
>13|TRBJ1-1|TRBV11-1
CASSLILNTEAFF